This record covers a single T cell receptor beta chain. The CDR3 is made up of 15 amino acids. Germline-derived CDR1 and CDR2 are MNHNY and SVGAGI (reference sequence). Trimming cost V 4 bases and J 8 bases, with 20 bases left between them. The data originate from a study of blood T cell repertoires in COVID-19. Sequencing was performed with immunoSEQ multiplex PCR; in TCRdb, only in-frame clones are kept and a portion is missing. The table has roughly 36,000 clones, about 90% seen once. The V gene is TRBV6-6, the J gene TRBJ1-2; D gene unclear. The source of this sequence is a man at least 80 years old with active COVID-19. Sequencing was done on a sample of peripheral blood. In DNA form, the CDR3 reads TGTGCCAGCAGTTTCGACGGGAGTTGGATGCGGGGCTACACCTTC. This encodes CASSFDGSWMRGYTF.